The rows below give T cell receptor beta chains drawn from one sample of a study of graft-versus-host responses after intestinal transplantation. Antigens for these TCRs are unknown. Using immunoSEQ multiplex PCR, the repertoire was profiled, and TCRdb retains in-frame clones only, with some absent. The sample consists of approximately 89,000 clones, roughly 93% of them appearing once. The source was unstimulated CD8+ T cells sorted from spleen or lymph node cells, collected before transplant. The receptors stem from a human donor who was the organ donor for an intestinal transplant. Both conserved end residues are part of each CDR3. D genes are given only for firm matches. Clone size is not always given. Where it is, it says once, few, many or a class for expanded clones.

CDR3 | DNA | J | size | V | D
CASSWTSGHTYEQYF | TGTGCCAGCAGTTGGACTAGCGGGCACACCTACGAGCAGTACTTC | TRBJ2-7 | NA | TRBV5-4 | TRBD2
CASSKDRAGGPYEQYF | TGTGCCAGCAGCAAAGACAGAGCGGGAGGGCCGTACGAGCAGTACTTC | TRBJ2-7 | NA | TRBV21-1 | NA
CASKSTGSYTEAFF | TGTGCCAGCAAAAGTACAGGGTCTTACACTGAAGCTTTCTTT | TRBJ1-1 | NA | TRBV14 | NA
CASSQFSRGVANTEAFF | TGTGCCAGCAGCCAATTTAGCAGGGGGGTGGCGAACACTGAAGCTTTCTTT | TRBJ1-1 | NA | TRBV4-2 | TRBD1
CASSSSYGRTANTGELFF | TGTGCCAGCAGCTCGTCCTATGGACGGACTGCGAACACCGGGGAGCTGTTTTTT | TRBJ2-2 | once | TRBV7-8 | NA
CASSRHSYEQYF | TGCGCCAGCAGTCGACACTCCTACGAGCAGTACTTC | TRBJ2-7 | NA | TRBV23-1 | NA
CASSVLAGGSYEQYF | TGTGCCAGCAGTGTACTAGCGGGAGGCTCCTACGAGCAGTACTTC | TRBJ2-7 | NA | TRBV28 | TRBD2
CASSLTLAGRPPNEQFF | TGTGCCAGCAGCTTAACTTTAGCGGGTCGGCCTCCCAATGAGCAGTTCTTC | TRBJ2-1 | NA | TRBV7-9 | TRBD2
CASSNPSRGGNQPQHF | TGTGCCAGCAGCAATCCATCCCGGGGGGGCAATCAGCCCCAGCATTTT | TRBJ1-5 | NA | TRBV21-1 | NA
CATSTVRDTTNEKLFF | TGTGCCACCAGCACCGTTAGGGACACAACTAATGAAAAACTGTTTTTT | TRBJ1-4 | NA | TRBV15 | NA
CASSWDFRYTYNEFFF | TGTGCCAGCAGCTGGGACTTCCGTTACACTTACAATGAGTTTTTCTTC | TRBJ2-1 | NA | TRBV11-2 | NA
CASAGGAIDTQYF | TGTGCCAGCGCGGGGGGGGCGATAGATACGCAGTATTTT | TRBJ2-3 | NA | TRBV9 | TRBD2
CASSIDWASNQPQHF | TGTGCCAGTAGTATAGATTGGGCCAGCAATCAGCCCCAGCATTTT | TRBJ1-5 | NA | TRBV19 | NA
CASSEGRVDSYEQYF | TGTGCCAGCAGCGAAGGCAGGGTGGACTCCTACGAGCAGTACTTC | TRBJ2-7 | NA | TRBV7-8 | NA
CASSYWGGEQYF | TGTGCCAGCAGTTATTGGGGCGGCGAGCAGTACTTC | TRBJ2-7 | NA | TRBV6-5 | NA
CASSFTSGGHEQFF | TGTGCCAGCAGTTTCACTAGCGGGGGACATGAGCAGTTCTTC | TRBJ2-1 | NA | TRBV27 | TRBD2
CASSAPDRDYYEQYF | TGTGCCAGCAGCGCCCCGGACAGGGATTACTACGAGCAGTACTTC | TRBJ2-7 | NA | TRBV7-2 | TRBD1
CASSPFGASSNEQFF | TGTGCCAGCTCCCCCTTTGGGGCATCTTCCAATGAGCAGTTCTTC | TRBJ2-1 | NA | TRBV27 | NA
CASSEGDQYEQYF | TGTGCCAGCAGCGAGGGGGACCAGTACGAGCAGTACTTC | TRBJ2-7 | NA | TRBV9 | NA
CASRTPGQGNYGYTF | TGTGCCAGCAGGACCCCGGGACAGGGAAACTATGGCTACACCTTC | TRBJ1-2 | few | TRBV5-6 | TRBD1
CASSPHGQGYPYEQYF | TGTGCCAGCAGCCCTCATGGGCAGGGCTACCCCTACGAGCAGTACTTC | TRBJ2-7 | NA | TRBV7-9 | NA
CASSLSQGAGTGELFF | TGTGCCAGCAGTTTATCACAGGGGGCGGGCACCGGGGAGCTGTTTTTT | TRBJ2-2 | NA | TRBV27 | TRBD1
CASGQGSRRPAGNYGYTF | TGCGCCAGCGGACAGGGGTCCCGTCGGCCCGCCGGGAACTATGGCTACACCTTC | TRBJ1-2 | NA | TRBV5-1 | TRBD1
CASSFGLAGTYEQYF | TGTGCCAGCAGTTTCGGACTAGCGGGGACCTACGAGCAGTACTTC | TRBJ2-7 | NA | TRBV27 | TRBD2
CASSGPGENTEAFF | TGTGCCAGCAGCGGACCGGGGGAGAACACTGAAGCTTTCTTT | TRBJ1-1 | NA | TRBV5-6 | NA
CASSNAALSGDTQYF | TGTGCCAGTAGTAACGCGGCCCTGTCTGGGGATACGCAGTATTTT | TRBJ2-3 | NA | TRBV19 | NA
CASSFERESYEQYF | TGTGCCAGCAGCTTCGAGCGGGAGTCCTACGAGCAGTACTTC | TRBJ2-7 | medium-sized | TRBV11-2 | TRBD2
CASSLPLAGVWDEQFF | TGTGCCAGCAGCTTACCTCTAGCGGGAGTGTGGGATGAGCAGTTCTTC | TRBJ2-1 | NA | TRBV7-8 | TRBD2
CSVDSLSGQGTDTQYF | TGCAGCGTTGACAGCTTATCGGGACAGGGCACAGATACGCAGTATTTT | TRBJ2-3 | NA | TRBV29-1 | TRBD1
CASSSKTGPNYEQYF | TGTGCCAGCAGCTCTAAGACAGGGCCGAACTACGAGCAGTACTTC | TRBJ2-7 | once | TRBV5-4 | TRBD1
CADSGRVPYEQYF | TGCGCCGACAGCGGGAGAGTCCCCTACGAGCAGTACTTC | TRBJ2-7 | NA | TRBV5-1 | TRBD2
CASSVAHGQGKTPQHF | TGTGCCAGCAGCGTAGCACACGGACAGGGGAAGACGCCCCAGCATTTT | TRBJ1-5 | once | TRBV9 | TRBD1
CAWSVLRDTEAFF | TGTGCCTGGAGTGTTCTGCGAGACACTGAAGCTTTCTTT | TRBJ1-1 | few | TRBV30 | NA
CSVSGLAGAYQETQYF | TGCAGCGTTTCCGGACTAGCGGGGGCGTACCAAGAGACCCAGTACTTC | TRBJ2-5 | NA | TRBV29-1 | TRBD2
CASSFLRTSGSLYEQFF | TGTGCCAGCAGTTTCTTGCGGACTAGCGGGAGTTTATATGAGCAGTTCTTC | TRBJ2-1 | NA | TRBV28 | TRBD2
CASWTGGSETEAFF | TGTGCTAGTTGGACAGGGGGCTCGGAAACTGAAGCTTTCTTT | TRBJ1-1 | NA | TRBV12-5 | TRBD1
CASRGGSSGSNEQFF | TGTGCCAGCAGAGGCGGGTCTAGCGGGAGTAATGAGCAGTTCTTC | TRBJ2-1 | once | TRBV27 | TRBD2
CASSPGYEQYF | TGTGCCAGCAGCCCAGGCTACGAGCAGTACTTC | TRBJ2-7 | NA | TRBV7-9 | NA
CASSWSGGSYEQYF | TGTGCCAGCAGCTGGAGCGGGGGGAGCTACGAGCAGTACTTC | TRBJ2-7 | NA | TRBV11-2 | TRBD2
CASRRKSYREGDTEAFF | TGTGCCAGTAGGAGGAAATCTTACAGGGAAGGGGACACTGAAGCTTTCTTT | TRBJ1-1 | NA | TRBV19 | NA
CASSQPASGSIYNEQFF | TGCGCCAGCAGCCAACCTGCTAGCGGGAGTATCTACAATGAGCAGTTCTTC | TRBJ2-1 | once | TRBV4-1 | TRBD2
CASAAGVGTYEQYF | TGTGCCAGTGCCGCCGGGGTAGGAACCTACGAGCAGTACTTC | TRBJ2-7 | NA | TRBV5-4 | NA
CASSQVGLAGGPNEQFF | TGCGCCAGCAGCCAAGTCGGTCTAGCGGGGGGCCCGAATGAGCAGTTCTTC | TRBJ2-1 | NA | TRBV4-1 | TRBD2
CAWSVGSEDTF | TGTGCCTGGAGTGTAGGGAGTGAAGACACCTTC | TRBJ1-2 | few | TRBV30 | NA
CASSGGVRRYGYTF | TGTGCCAGCAGCGGGGGAGTTCGGAGATATGGCTACACCTTC | TRBJ1-2 | NA | TRBV9 | NA
CASSFQQGGYEQYF | TGCGCCAGCAGCTTCCAGCAGGGGGGTTACGAGCAGTACTTC | TRBJ2-7 | once | TRBV5-1 | NA
CASTERYNEQFF | TGTGCCAGCACCGAGAGGTACAATGAGCAGTTCTTC | TRBJ2-1 | once | TRBV7-9 | NA
CASSLGTSGRNEQFF | TGTGCCAGCAGTTTGGGGACTAGCGGACGCAATGAGCAGTTCTTC | TRBJ2-1 | once | TRBV6-5 | TRBD2
CASSQDGTGPTYEQYF | TGCGCCAGCAGCCAAGATGGAACAGGCCCCACCTACGAGCAGTACTTC | TRBJ2-7 | NA | TRBV4-3 | NA
CASSPVERASTDTQYF | TGTGCCAGCAGCCCTGTAGAGAGAGCTAGCACAGATACGCAGTATTTT | TRBJ2-3 | NA | TRBV11-2 | NA
CASSSLDRPNTEAFF | TGTGCCAGCAGCTCCCTGGACAGGCCCAACACTGAAGCTTTCTTT | TRBJ1-1 | once | TRBV13 | TRBD1
CASSGGDPEAFF | TGTGCCAGCAGCGGGGGGGACCCTGAAGCTTTCTTT | TRBJ1-1 | once | TRBV7-3 | NA
CASSLRVEQYF | TGCGCCAGCAGCTTGAGAGTGGAGCAGTACTTC | TRBJ2-7 | NA | TRBV5-1 | NA
CASSFGGGSGELFF | TGCGCCAGCAGCTTCGGCGGGGGATCCGGGGAGCTGTTTTTT | TRBJ2-2 | NA | TRBV5-1 | TRBD2